The 27 T cell receptor beta chains presented below share a single source sample, sequenced in a study of OX40 agonist ivuxolimab in advanced cancers. The method was immunoSEQ multiplex PCR; TCRdb's version includes in-frame clones alone and lacks a portion of them. The sample consists of 45,000 to 65,000 clones, less than 90% of them appearing once. The sample was CD4+ or CD8+ T cells sorted from blood, taken in a trial of the OX40 agonist ivuxolimab. The receptors shown here come from an adult with an advanced solid tumor such as melanoma, head and neck, liver or kidney cancer.

The gene calls are TRBV7-2 and TRBJ1-4; no definite D call. The CDR3 totals 13 residues. V was shortened by 3 bases and J by 8 bases, with 10 bases between the two germline ends. Germline V gene sequence: CDR1 SGHTA, CDR2 FQGNSA. In DNA form, the CDR3 reads TGTGCCAGCAGCTTTGGGGTTCGAGAAAAACTGTTTTTT. The encoded protein is CASSFGVREKLFF. The complete variable domain, with remaining parts taken from reference TRBV7-2 and TRBJ1-4, reads GAGVSQSPSNKVTEKGKDVELRCDPISGHTALYWYRQSLGQGLEFLIYFQGNSAPDKSGLPSDRFSAERTGGSVSTLTIQRTQQEDSAVYLCASSFGVREKLFFGSGTQLSVL.

The V gene is TRBV6-5, the J gene TRBJ1-1; weak D call: TRBD1 (6 bases). V dropped 7 bases and J dropped 2 bases, with 17 bases sitting between them. Germline values: CDR1 MNHEY, CDR2 SVGAGI. This CDR3 has 15 residues. The DNA for the CDR3 is TGTGCCAGCAAGGTCGCCCTACAGGGAAACACTGAAGCTTTCTTT. Its translation is CASKVALQGNTEAFF.

V is TRBV7-9 and J is TRBJ1-2; D is ambiguous. Trimming removed 5 bases at V and 6 bases at J, with 7 bases between. The CDR3 is 11 residues long. In germline, CDR1 is SEHNR, CDR2 FQNEAQ (reference sequence). DNA of the CDR3: TGTGCCAGCAGCCGCTCAGATGGCTACACCTTC. Amino acid sequence: CASSRSDGYTF.

This clone was seen more than once but under ten times. The chain uses TRBV30 and TRBJ1-1, with D perhaps matching TRBD1 (5 bases). The V gene's germline CDR1 is GTSNPN and CDR2 SVGIG (reference sequence). Deletions cut 0 bases from V and 10 bases from J, with 15 bases between. This CDR3 has 13 amino acids. The CDR3 nucleotides read TGTGCCTGGAGTGTCACAAGGGGCGAGGGAGCTTTCTTT. This codes for CAWSVTRGEGAFF. Full variable domain (remainder filled in from reference TRBV30 and TRBJ1-1): SQTIHQWPATLVQPVGSPLSLECTVEGTSNPNLYWYRQAAGRGLQLLFYSVGIGQISSEVPQNLSASRPQDRQFILSSKKLLLSDSGFYLCAWSVTRGEGAFFGQGTRLTVV.

V gene TRBV27 combines with J gene TRBJ2-1; 7 bases are a match to TRBD1. Trimming took 5 bases from V and 5 from J; bases not matched to a gene: 24. The CDR3 is 20 residues long. Germline assignment: CDR1 MNHEY and CDR2 SMNVEV (reference sequence). This chain's CDR3 is CASSGMSRDPRGQLNNEQFF. The DNA of the CDR3 is TGTGCCAGCAGTGGGATGTCCCGGGACCCAAGGGGGCAATTGAACAATGAGCAGTTCTTC.

The chain combines TRBV7-2 with TRBJ1-1; 12 positions match TRBD1. Unmatched junction bases numbered 11, after V lost 4 bases and J lost 5 bases. Germline loops: CDR1 SGHTA, CDR2 FQGNSA. CDR3 length: 17 residues. The CDR3: CASSSYRDRGPGTEAFF. CDR3 nucleotides: TGTGCCAGCAGCTCCTACCGGGACAGGGGGCCGGGGACTGAAGCTTTCTTT.

The V gene is TRBV7-2, the J gene TRBJ2-7, with 10 bases identical to TRBD1. This CDR3 spans 15 amino acids. With 3 bases clipped from V and 2 bases from J, the junction kept 4 bases outside the gene matches. Germline CDR1 is SGHTA and CDR2 is FQGNSA. This CDR3 reads CASSFGTGATYEQYF. The DNA of the CDR3 is TGTGCCAGCAGCTTTGGGACAGGGGCGACCTACGAGCAGTACTTC.

The CDR3 sequence: CAWRDSYGYTF. Written as DNA, the CDR3 is TGTGCCTGGAGGGACTCTTATGGCTACACCTTC. This chain uses TRBV30 with TRBJ1-2; D is undetermined. Between the trimmed V and J ends, which lost 3 bases and 5 bases, there was a span of 7 bases. Germline CDR1 GTSNPN, CDR2 SVGIG (reference sequence). The CDR3 spans 11 residues.

This chain uses TRBV19 with TRBJ1-1; a possible D gene is TRBD1 (6 bases). The V and J ends lost 4 bases and 0 bases respectively, with 12 bases between them. CDR3 length equals 15 residues. Per germline, CDR1 LNHDA and CDR2 SQIVND (reference sequence). DNA for the CDR3: TGTGCCAGTAGTACTATTACAGGGATGAACACTGAAGCTTTCTTT. This encodes CASSTITGMNTEAFF.

This rearrangement joins TRBV19 to TRBJ1-6, with D uncertain. Trimming removed 3 bases from V and 5 bases from J, with 8 bases in between. Germline assignment: CDR1 LNHDA and CDR2 SQIVND (reference sequence). This CDR3 comprises 14 residues. DNA for the CDR3: TGTGCCAGTAGTATGAGACAAGATAATTCACCCCTCCACTTT. It specifies CASSMRQDNSPLHF. The full variable domain, its missing parts supplied by reference TRBV19 and TRBJ1-6, is DGGITQSPKYLFRKEGQNVTLSCEQNLNHDAMYWYRQDPGQGLRLIYYSQIVNDFQKGDIAEGYSVSREKKESFPLTVTSAQKNPTAFYLCASSMRQDNSPLHFGNGTRLTVT.

This chain uses TRBV7-6 with TRBJ2-7, with D perhaps TRBD1 or TRBD2 (6 bases each). V lost 2 bases, J lost 0 bases, and 17 bases lay in between. This CDR3 region has 17 residues. Germline loops: CDR1 SGHVS, CDR2 FNYEAQ. CDR3 protein: CASSLSKGGRSSYEQYF. The DNA of the CDR3 is TGTGCCAGCAGCTTAAGTAAGGGGGGTCGGAGCTCCTACGAGCAGTACTTC.

The chain combines TRBV4-3 with TRBJ1-1; D is undetermined. The V gene lost 0 bases and the J gene lost 2 bases, with 13 bases spanning the gap. There are 16 residues in the CDR3. Germline V gives CDR1 LGHNA, CDR2 YSLEER. Here the CDR3 reads CASSQDRWATNTEAFF. CDR3 nucleotide sequence: TGCGCCAGCAGCCAAGATAGGTGGGCCACCAACACTGAAGCTTTCTTT.

The V and J genes are TRBV5-8 and TRBJ1-5; D gene ambiguous. The V gene lost 7 bases and the J gene lost 5 bases, with 19 bases spanning the gap. The germline V gene has CDR1 SGHTS and CDR2 YDEGEE. This CDR3 is built from 15 residues. The chain's CDR3 is CASALVGGPYQPQHF. Here the CDR3 DNA reads TGTGCCAGCGCCCTCGTAGGTGGTCCCTATCAGCCCCAGCATTTT.

In DNA form, the CDR3 reads TGCGCCAGCAGCCAAGACAGGGATTCGGATCAGCCCCAGCATTTT. It yields the protein CASSQDRDSDQPQHF. The chain joins TRBV4-3 to TRBJ1-5, with D possibly being TRBD1 (5 bases). This CDR3 region has 15 residues. V lost 0 bases, J lost 5 bases, and 11 bases lay in between. Germline CDR1 and CDR2: LGHNA and YSLEER.

The CDR3 is CASNRVQGRPDTQYF. CDR3 nucleotide sequence: TGTGCCAGCAACCGAGTTCAAGGAAGGCCAGATACGCAGTATTTT. This chain connects TRBV2 to TRBJ2-3; D is undetermined. The V and J ends lost 7 bases and 4 bases respectively, with 18 bases between them. The CDR3 runs 15 residues. Germline CDR1 is SNHLY and CDR2 is FYNNEI.

This chain uses TRBV7-8 with TRBJ2-5, with 16 bases aligning to TRBD2. Unmatched junction bases numbered 4, after V lost 3 bases and J lost 3 bases. This CDR3 has 17 residues. Germline V gene lookup returns CDR1 SGHVS and CDR2 FQNEAQ. CDR3: CASSFGTSGGAKETQYF. CDR3 bases: TGTGCCAGCAGCTTTGGGACTAGCGGGGGGGCCAAAGAGACCCAGTACTTC.

The chain links TRBV4-2 to TRBJ2-2; D may be TRBD2 (6 bases). The V gene lost 0 bases and the J gene lost 6 bases, with 11 bases spanning the gap. Germline V gene data show CDR1 as LGHNA and CDR2 as YNFKEQ. The CDR3 covers 15 residues. This CDR3 reads CASSQDRGSAGELFF. CDR3 nucleotide sequence: TGTGCCAGCAGCCAAGACCGGGGGAGCGCCGGGGAGCTGTTTTTT.

V and J are TRBV2 and TRBJ2-7; 7 bases fit TRBD1. Germline loops: CDR1 SNHLY, CDR2 FYNNEI. There are 13 residues in the CDR3. J gave up 0 bases and V 8 bases, and 4 bases lay outside the gene matches. This chain's CDR3 is CASRDSDSYEQYF. In nucleotides, the CDR3 is TGTGCCAGCCGGGACAGTGACTCCTACGAGCAGTACTTC.

This chain links TRBV30 with TRBJ1-2, with D uncertain. This CDR3 has 10 residues. V dropped 1 base and J dropped 13 bases, with 10 bases sitting between them. The germline gives CDR1 GTSNPN, CDR2 SVGIG (reference sequence). In DNA, the CDR3 is TGTGCCTGGAGTGGCCATATGTGCACCTTC. This sequence encodes CAWSGHMCTF. Full variable domain (rest looked up from reference TRBV30 and TRBJ1-2): SQTIHQWPATLVQPVGSPLSLECTVEGTSNPNLYWYRQAAGRGLQLLFYSVGIGQISSEVPQNLSASRPQDRQFILSSKKLLLSDSGFYLCAWSGHMCTFGSGTRLTVV.

The V and J genes are TRBV6-6 and TRBJ2-2; D is undetermined. The V end was cut by 0 bases, the J end by 2 bases, with 1 base between. The germline V gene has CDR1 MNHNY and CDR2 SVGAGI (reference sequence). This CDR3 has 13 amino acids. The CDR3 loop is CASSYSNTGELFF. The CDR3 DNA reads TGTGCCAGCAGTTACTCCAACACCGGGGAGCTGTTTTTT.

The V call is TRBV7-9, the J call TRBJ2-5; D may be TRBD1 or TRBD2 (5 bases each). This CDR3 comprises 15 residues. Trimming removed 1 base from V and 2 bases from J, with 11 bases in between. CDR1 SEHNR and CDR2 FQNEAQ come from the germline V gene (reference sequence). The CDR3 region has the DNA TGTGCCAGCAGCTTAGGACGGGACGTTCAAGAGACCCAGTACTTC. Protein: CASSLGRDVQETQYF.

In DNA form, the CDR3 reads TGTGCCAGCATTGGGACAGGGGGCCCCGCTAACTATGGCTACACCTTC. Residues: CASIGTGGPANYGYTF. The V gene is TRBV7-9, the J gene TRBJ1-2; 12 bases are shared with TRBD1. Germline loops: CDR1 SEHNR, CDR2 FQNEAQ (reference sequence). The CDR3 extends over 16 amino acids. The J segment lost 0 bases and the V segment lost 7 bases, leaving 6 bases of the junction unmatched. The full variable domain, rest sourced from reference TRBV7-9 and TRBJ1-2, is DTGVSQNPRHKITKRGQNVTFRCDPISEHNRLYWYRQTLGQGPEFLTYFQNEAQLEKSRLLSDRFSAERPKGSFSTLEIQRTEQGDSAMYLCASIGTGGPANYGYTFGSGTRLTVV.

Comments on this clone: One end of the junction varies from germline; a read error may be responsible. The rearrangement uses TRBV19 and TRBJ2-5; a weak D match, TRBD1 (5 bases). Germline-derived CDR1 and CDR2 are LNHDA and SQIVND (reference sequence). The CDR3 runs to 13 residues. This chain's CDR3 is CASSVDREETQYF. The DNA of the CDR3 is TGTGCCAGTAGTGTAGACAGAGAAGAGACCCAGTACTTC.

The chain carries TRBV7-2 and TRBJ2-1; D tentatively reads TRBD1 or TRBD2 (5 bases each). V was pared by 4 bases and J by 12 bases, with 22 bases between. Looked up from germline, CDR1 is SGHTA and CDR2 is FQGNSA. This CDR3 has 15 residues. CDR3 nucleotides: TGTGCCAGCAGCTCCACGCCCAGGGAGAGCGGAGTGCAGTTCTTC. This sequence encodes CASSSTPRESGVQFF.

This chain links TRBV19 with TRBJ1-1; a weak D match, TRBD1 (5 bases). The CDR3 runs 14 residues. Germline V lookup: CDR1 LNHDA, CDR2 SQIVND (reference sequence). Trimming cost V 1 base and J 4 bases, with 10 bases left between them. The CDR3 spells CASSIGGAGTEAFF. The CDR3 region has the DNA TGTGCCAGTAGTATAGGTGGGGCTGGCACTGAAGCTTTCTTT.

The CDR3 sequence is CASGPTLNTIYF. CDR3 nucleotides: TGTGCTAGTGGTCCGACATTAAACACCATATATTTT. The chain has TRBV12-5 and TRBJ1-3; D remains ambiguous. Trimming pared 5 bases from V and 6 bases from J, leaving 8 bases between. Germline V gives CDR1 LGHNT, CDR2 FRNRAP. This CDR3 is 12 amino acids long.

The rearrangement joins TRBV18 to TRBJ1-2; TRBD1 matches at 7 bases. This CDR3 is built from 17 residues. V was clipped by 0 bases and J by 3 bases; unmatched bases: 10. Germline V gives CDR1 KGHSH, CDR2 LQKENI. For the CDR3, the DNA is TGTGCCAGCTCACCACCGGATGCCGACAGGGAAGACTATGGCTACACCTTC. This translates into CASSPPDADREDYGYTF.